This T cell receptor (beta chain) was captured in a study of identical twins. Overall study results and limits: A lower insertion count was a feature of abundant cord blood beta clonotypes, with no such feature in memory repertoires. Alpha sequences out of frame and shared by twins had excess low generation probability.

Unique molecular identifiers were present on the cDNA, and a universal primer site came from template switching. TCRdb re-analysed the 5' RACE reads in MiXCR, keeping a single row per CDR3 protein. The sample consists of hundreds of thousands of distinct CDR3 sequences, over 8.5% of them appearing once. Germline CDR1 is DFQATT and CDR2 is SNEGSKA (reference sequence). This CDR3 spans 15 amino acids. The V end was cut by 7 bases, the J end by 7 bases, with 25 bases between. For this clonotype: Its antigen is currently unknown.

These records were also assigned to another study, of yellow fever vaccine responses in identical twins.

The clonotype comes from a woman between 18 and 29 years old in good health. The rearrangement uses TRBV20-1 and TRBJ2-5; TRBD1 might be the D (5 bases). The sequenced sample was PBMCs. Here the CDR3 DNA reads TGCAGTGGGGCACCCTTAGACAGCCGTTATGGGACCCAGTACTTC. It translates to CSGAPLDSRYGTQYF.